These T cell receptor beta chains were read from a single sample in a study of T-cell reconstitution after alpha-beta-depleted transplantation in children. TCRdb independently ran MiXCR on the PCR reads; one entry per CDR3 protein. This table has a few hundred thousand distinct CDR3 sequences, approximately 30% appearing once. Sequencing was performed on PBMCs, taken before TCRalphabeta/CD19-depleted stem cell transplant. The receptors here all came from a boy in the first two years of life with Wiskott-Aldrich syndrome, due to receive a stem cell transplant. Both conserved end residues are part of each CDR3. The D gene is left open where the match is weak. Clone size is not always given. Where it is, it says once, few, many or a class for expanded clones.

J: TRBJ2-1; D: TRBD2; size: .; V: TRBV12-3/TRBV12-4; CDR3: CASSLAGTSGEQFF; DNA: TGTGCCAGCAGTTTAGCTGGGACTAGTGGTGAGCAGTTCTTC
J: TRBJ2-1; D: .; size: .; V: TRBV7-6; CDR3: CASNNPGHLYNEQFF; DNA: TGTGCCAGTAACAACCCGGGACACCTCTACAATGAGCAGTTCTTC
J: TRBJ2-5; D: .; size: many; V: TRBV28; CDR3: CASSLLPQETQYF; DNA: TGTGCCAGCAGTTTACTGCCCCAAGAGACCCAGTACTTC
J: TRBJ2-3; D: TRBD2; size: few; V: TRBV5-1; CDR3: CASSLASGNADTQYF; DNA: TGCGCCAGCAGCTTGGCTAGCGGGAACGCAGATACGCAGTATTTT
J: TRBJ2-2; D: .; size: .; V: TRBV20-1; CDR3: CSARYSEGTGELFF; DNA: TGCAGTGCTAGATATAGCGAGGGCACCGGGGAGCTGTTTTTT
J: TRBJ2-2; D: TRBD1; size: .; V: TRBV7-2; CDR3: CASSLGAGGSSRELFF; DNA: TGTGCCAGCAGCTTAGGGGCAGGGGGTTCGAGTAGGGAGCTGTTTTTT
J: TRBJ1-2; D: .; size: few; V: TRBV7-2; CDR3: CASSLVFSSGYTF; DNA: TGTGCCAGCAGCTTAGTGTTTTCCAGCGGCTACACCTTC
J: TRBJ2-1; D: .; size: few; V: TRBV2; CDR3: CASSDTGDIWNEQFF; DNA: TGTGCCAGCAGTGACACGGGAGATATTTGGAATGAGCAGTTCTTC
J: TRBJ1-1; D: .; size: .; V: TRBV29-1; CDR3: CSVQGREAFF; DNA: TGCAGCGTCCAGGGGAGAGAAGCTTTCTTT
J: TRBJ1-2; D: .; size: few; V: TRBV29-1; CDR3: CSVGRWPNYGYTF; DNA: TGCAGCGTGGGACGATGGCCCAACTATGGCTACACCTTC
J: TRBJ2-4; D: .; size: .; V: TRBV20-1; CDR3: CSASPSKNIQYF; DNA: TGCAGTGCTAGCCCTAGCAAAAACATTCAGTACTTC
J: TRBJ2-1; D: TRBD2; size: .; V: TRBV24-1; CDR3: CATSDSRGRANEQFF; DNA: TGTGCCACCAGTGATTCACGCGGGAGGGCCAATGAGCAGTTCTTC
J: TRBJ2-1; D: TRBD2; size: few; V: TRBV20-1; CDR3: CSASDRSTSGMGNEQFF; DNA: TGCAGTGCTAGCGACCGGTCGACTAGCGGGATGGGAAATGAGCAGTTCTTC
J: TRBJ2-7; D: .; size: .; V: TRBV4-1; CDR3: CASSQVPGGISYEQYF; DNA: TGCGCCAGCAGCCAAGTCCCAGGGGGGATCTCCTACGAGCAGTACTTC
J: TRBJ2-1; D: TRBD1; size: .; V: TRBV7-9; CDR3: CASSIQGWEQFF; DNA: TGTGCCAGCAGCATACAGGGGTGGGAGCAGTTCTTC
J: TRBJ1-2; D: .; size: .; V: TRBV10-3; CDR3: CAISWTYGYTF; DNA: TGTGCCATCAGTTGGACCTATGGCTACACCTTC
J: TRBJ1-4; D: .; size: once; V: TRBV15; CDR3: CATSREAHEKLFF; DNA: TGTGCCACCAGCAGAGAGGCGCATGAAAAACTGTTTTTT
J: TRBJ2-3; D: .; size: few; V: TRBV7-2; CDR3: CASGKQGSPSTDTQYF; DNA: TGTGCCAGCGGCAAACAGGGATCCCCTAGCACAGATACGCAGTATTTT
J: TRBJ1-1; D: .; size: .; V: TRBV5-1; CDR3: CASSFRGSSEAFF; DNA: TGCGCCAGCAGCTTCCGAGGTAGTTCTGAAGCTTTCTTT
J: TRBJ2-7; D: TRBD2; size: .; V: TRBV7-2; CDR3: CASSIRLAGEYEQYF; DNA: TGTGCCAGCAGCATAAGACTAGCGGGAGAATACGAGCAGTACTTC
J: TRBJ2-3; D: .; size: .; V: TRBV5-1; CDR3: CASRVWEYTDTQYF; DNA: TGCGCCAGCAGGGTGTGGGAGTATACAGATACGCAGTATTTT
J: TRBJ2-2; D: .; size: .; V: TRBV3-1; CDR3: CASGAWDTGELFF; DNA: TGTGCCAGCGGCGCGTGGGACACCGGGGAGCTGTTTTTT
J: TRBJ2-1; D: .; size: .; V: TRBV5-1; CDR3: CATSEFNNEQFF; DNA: TGCGCCACCAGCGAGTTCAACAATGAGCAGTTCTTC
J: TRBJ2-7; D: .; size: .; V: TRBV3-1; CDR3: CASSQETGAYEQYF; DNA: TGTGCCAGCAGCCAAGAGACGGGGGCCTACGAGCAGTACTTC
J: TRBJ2-7; D: TRBD2; size: few; V: TRBV12-3/TRBV12-4; CDR3: CASGPSGRPEQYF; DNA: TGTGCCAGCGGCCCTAGCGGGAGGCCCGAGCAGTACTTC
J: TRBJ2-6; D: .; size: few; V: TRBV3-1; CDR3: CASSSQGWPGANVLTF; DNA: TGTGCCAGCAGCTCCCAGGGTTGGCCTGGGGCCAACGTCCTGACTTTC
J: TRBJ2-5; D: .; size: .; V: TRBV4-1; CDR3: CASTLGDRGQETQYF; DNA: TGCGCCAGCACCCTAGGTGACCGAGGCCAAGAGACCCAGTACTTC
J: TRBJ2-5; D: .; size: few; V: TRBV27; CDR3: CASSRDIEETQYF; DNA: TGTGCCAGCAGTCGGGACATTGAAGAGACCCAGTACTTC
J: TRBJ1-6; D: .; size: .; V: TRBV5-1; CDR3: CASSLEGWRPLHF; DNA: TGCGCCAGCAGCTTGGAAGGGTGGCGCCCCCTCCACTTT
J: TRBJ1-6; D: .; size: .; V: TRBV5-1; CDR3: CASSSTGYPSPLHF; DNA: TGCGCCAGCAGCTCTACAGGGTACCCTTCACCCCTCCACTTT
J: TRBJ2-4; D: .; size: .; V: TRBV29-1; CDR3: CSVSGRENIQYF; DNA: TGCAGCGTCTCGGGACGGGAAAACATTCAGTACTTC
J: TRBJ2-3; D: .; size: .; V: TRBV11-2; CDR3: CASLDQSTQYF; DNA: TGTGCCAGCCTCGATCAGTCCACGCAGTATTTT
J: TRBJ2-1; D: .; size: few; V: TRBV25-1; CDR3: CASSGYKGGTYNEQFF; DNA: TGTGCCAGCAGTGGGTATAAGGGGGGCACCTACAATGAGCAGTTCTTC
J: TRBJ2-3; D: .; size: few; V: TRBV28; CDR3: CASNTRQGADTQYF; DNA: TGTGCCAGCAACACGAGGCAAGGGGCAGATACGCAGTATTTT
J: TRBJ1-1; D: .; size: once; V: TRBV12-3/TRBV12-4; CDR3: CASSSRKGEGAFF; DNA: TGTGCCAGCAGTTCACGCAAGGGGGAGGGAGCTTTCTTT
J: TRBJ2-1; D: .; size: .; V: TRBV11-2; CDR3: CASSRGPEDEQFF; DNA: TGTGCCAGCAGCCGGGGACCGGAAGATGAGCAGTTCTTC
J: TRBJ2-3; D: .; size: .; V: TRBV18; CDR3: CASSFLAKLEDTQYF; DNA: TGTGCCAGCTCATTCCTAGCGAAACTGGAAGATACGCAGTATTTT
J: TRBJ2-1; D: .; size: .; V: TRBV4-1; CDR3: CASSQVILADNEQFF; DNA: TGCGCCAGCAGCCAAGTCATACTAGCAGACAATGAGCAGTTCTTC
J: TRBJ2-7; D: .; size: .; V: TRBV4-2; CDR3: CASSPAVERYEQYF; DNA: TGTGCCAGCAGCCCGGCGGTGGAACGCTACGAGCAGTACTTC
J: TRBJ2-3; D: TRBD2; size: .; V: TRBV6-2/TRBV6-3; CDR3: CASSSSYAGGGGTDTQYF; DNA: TGTGCCAGCAGTTCCTCCTACGCGGGAGGCGGAGGCACAGATACGCAGTATTTT
J: TRBJ1-2; D: TRBD1; size: .; V: TRBV7-9; CDR3: CASSFAGGVIGYTF; DNA: TGTGCCAGCAGCTTCGCAGGGGGCGTTATAGGCTACACCTTC
J: TRBJ2-3; D: .; size: few; V: TRBV3-1; CDR3: CASSQDLSNTQYF; DNA: TGTGCCAGCAGCCAAGATCTCTCCAATACGCAGTATTTT
J: TRBJ2-1; D: TRBD2; size: .; V: TRBV14; CDR3: CASSQRRSGTKNNEQFF; DNA: TGTGCCAGCAGCCAGAGACGTAGCGGGACGAAAAACAATGAGCAGTTCTTC
J: TRBJ2-4; D: .; size: .; V: TRBV28; CDR3: CASRGLDEDIQYF; DNA: TGTGCCAGCAGGGGCCTAGATGAGGACATTCAGTACTTC
J: TRBJ1-1; D: .; size: few; V: TRBV20-1; CDR3: CSARAVQGRAEAFF; DNA: TGCAGTGCTAGAGCGGTACAGGGTCGTGCTGAAGCTTTCTTT
J: TRBJ2-2; D: .; size: few; V: TRBV21-1; CDR3: CASSKDGGRVAGELFF; DNA: TGTGCCAGCAGCAAAGACGGAGGGAGGGTCGCCGGGGAGCTGTTTTTT
J: TRBJ2-1; D: TRBD2; size: few; V: TRBV5-1; CDR3: CASRATSALNEQFF; DNA: TGCGCCAGCAGAGCGACTAGCGCCTTAAATGAGCAGTTCTTC
J: TRBJ2-5; D: .; size: .; V: TRBV20-1; CDR3: CSAEGRSTGKTQYF; DNA: TGCAGTGCTGAGGGACGGTCTACGGGTAAGACCCAGTACTTC